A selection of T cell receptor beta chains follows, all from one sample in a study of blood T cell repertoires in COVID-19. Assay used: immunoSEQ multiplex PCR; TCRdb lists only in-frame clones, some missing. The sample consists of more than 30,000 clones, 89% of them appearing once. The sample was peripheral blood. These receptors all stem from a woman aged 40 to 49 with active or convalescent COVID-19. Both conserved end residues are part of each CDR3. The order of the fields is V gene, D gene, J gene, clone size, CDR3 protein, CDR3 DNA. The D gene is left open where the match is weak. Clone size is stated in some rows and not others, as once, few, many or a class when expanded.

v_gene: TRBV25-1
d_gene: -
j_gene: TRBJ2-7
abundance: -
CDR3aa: CASSNAGSSYEQYF
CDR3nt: TGTGCCAGCAGTAATGCGGGTAGCTCCTACGAGCAGTACTTC

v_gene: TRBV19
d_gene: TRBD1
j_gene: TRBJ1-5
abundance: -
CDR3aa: CASSIDQGGKPQHF
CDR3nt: TGTGCCAGTAGTATAGATCAGGGGGGTAAGCCCCAGCATTTT

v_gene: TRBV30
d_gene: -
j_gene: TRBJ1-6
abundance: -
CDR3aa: CAWSFWGGSTDSPLHF
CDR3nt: TGTGCCTGGAGTTTTTGGGGGGGCTCCACCGATTCACCCCTCCACTTT

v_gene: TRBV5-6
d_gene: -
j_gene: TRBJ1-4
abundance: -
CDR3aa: CASSLEGWGPTNEKLFF
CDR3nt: TGTGCCAGCAGCTTGGAGGGGTGGGGCCCAACTAATGAAAAACTGTTTTTT

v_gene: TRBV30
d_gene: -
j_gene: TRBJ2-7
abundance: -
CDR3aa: CAWSQSYEQYF
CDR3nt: TGTGCCTGGAGCCAGTCCTACGAGCAGTACTTC

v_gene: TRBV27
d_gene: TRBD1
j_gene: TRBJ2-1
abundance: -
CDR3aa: CASSFDRGRFSPRSYNEQFF
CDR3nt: TGTGCCAGCAGTTTTGACAGGGGGCGTTTTTCGCCACGTTCCTACAATGAGCAGTTCTTC

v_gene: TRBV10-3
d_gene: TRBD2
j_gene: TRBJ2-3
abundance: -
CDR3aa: CAISAGVIAGETDTQYF
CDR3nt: TGTGCCATCAGCGCTGGGGTGATAGCGGGAGAAACAGATACGCAGTATTTT

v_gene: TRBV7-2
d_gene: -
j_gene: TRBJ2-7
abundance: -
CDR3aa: CASSLSTGDRSYEQYF
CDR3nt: TGTGCCAGCAGCTTATCTACGGGGGATCGCTCCTACGAGCAGTACTTC

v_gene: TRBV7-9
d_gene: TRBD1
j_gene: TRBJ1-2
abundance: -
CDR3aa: CASSVTGLNYGYTF
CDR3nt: TGTGCCAGCAGCGTGACAGGGTTGAACTATGGCTACACCTTC

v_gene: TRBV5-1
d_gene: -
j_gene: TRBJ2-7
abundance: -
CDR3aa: CASSLQGYEQYF
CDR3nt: TGCGCCAGCAGCTTACAGGGATACGAGCAGTACTTC

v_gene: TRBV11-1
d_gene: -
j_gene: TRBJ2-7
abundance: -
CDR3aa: CASSFSYDEQYF
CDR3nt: TGTGCCAGCAGCTTTTCGTATGACGAGCAGTACTTC

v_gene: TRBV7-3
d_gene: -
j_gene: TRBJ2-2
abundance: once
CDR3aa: CASSSREIGEAGELFF
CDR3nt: TGTGCCAGCAGCTCGAGGGAAATCGGGGAGGCCGGGGAGCTGTTTTTT

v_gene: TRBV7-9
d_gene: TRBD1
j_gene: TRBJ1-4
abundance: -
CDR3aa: CASSSSGTANEKLFF
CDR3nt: TGTGCCAGCAGTTCTTCCGGGACAGCTAATGAAAAACTGTTTTTT

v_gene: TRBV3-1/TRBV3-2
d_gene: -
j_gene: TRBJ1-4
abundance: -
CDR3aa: CASSQENQLLREKLFF
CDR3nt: TGTGCCAGCAGCCAAGAAAACCAACTACTGAGAGAAAAACTGTTTTTT

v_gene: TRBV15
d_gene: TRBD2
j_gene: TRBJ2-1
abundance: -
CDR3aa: CATSRDRVGGNQFF
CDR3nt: TGTGCCACCAGCAGAGATAGGGTGGGGGGGAATCAGTTCTTC

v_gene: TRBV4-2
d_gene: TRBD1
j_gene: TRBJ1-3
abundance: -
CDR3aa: CASSQVTGGSGNTIYF
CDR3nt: TGTGCCAGCAGCCAAGTGACAGGGGGGTCTGGAAACACCATATATTTT

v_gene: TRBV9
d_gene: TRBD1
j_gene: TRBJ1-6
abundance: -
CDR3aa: CASSVTGTGDSPLHF
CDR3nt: TGTGCCAGCAGCGTGACCGGGACAGGGGACTCACCCCTCCACTTT

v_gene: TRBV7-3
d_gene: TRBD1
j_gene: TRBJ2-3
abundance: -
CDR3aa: CASSPDRGKTDTQYF
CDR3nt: TGTGCCAGCAGCCCGGACAGGGGGAAGACAGATACGCAGTATTTT

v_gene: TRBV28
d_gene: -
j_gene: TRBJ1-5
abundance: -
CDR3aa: CASRAVGPNNQPQHF
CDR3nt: TGTGCCAGCCGGGCAGTGGGGCCGAACAATCAGCCCCAGCATTTT

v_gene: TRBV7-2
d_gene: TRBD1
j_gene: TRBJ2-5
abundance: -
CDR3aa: CASSFDRGLEETQYF
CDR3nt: TGTGCCAGCAGCTTCGACAGGGGATTGGAAGAGACCCAGTACTTC

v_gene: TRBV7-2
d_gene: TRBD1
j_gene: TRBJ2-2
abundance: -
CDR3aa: CASSLTGGGAGELFF
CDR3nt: TGTGCCAGCAGCTTAACAGGGGGCGGAGCCGGGGAGCTGTTTTTT

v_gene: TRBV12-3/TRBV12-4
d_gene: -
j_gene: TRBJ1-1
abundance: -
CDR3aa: CASSLYRNTEAFF
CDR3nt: TGTGCCAGCAGTTTATATCGGAACACTGAAGCTTTCTTT

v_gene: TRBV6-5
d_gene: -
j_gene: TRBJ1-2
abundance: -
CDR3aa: CASSLDSGIYGYTF
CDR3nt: TGTGCCAGCAGTTTGGACAGCGGCATCTATGGCTACACCTTC

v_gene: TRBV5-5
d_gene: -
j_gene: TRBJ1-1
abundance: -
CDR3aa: CASSGARGNTEAFF
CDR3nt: TGTGCCAGCAGCGGTGCCCGAGGAAACACTGAAGCTTTCTTT

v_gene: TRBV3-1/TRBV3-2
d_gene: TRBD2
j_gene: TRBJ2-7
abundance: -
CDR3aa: CASSQDLVGGTYEQYF
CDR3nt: TGTGCCAGCAGCCAAGATCTTGTGGGAGGGACCTACGAGCAGTACTTC

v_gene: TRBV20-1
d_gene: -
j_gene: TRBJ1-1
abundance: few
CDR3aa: CSASGSTEAFF
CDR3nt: TGCAGCGCCTCCGGGAGCACTGAAGCTTTCTTT

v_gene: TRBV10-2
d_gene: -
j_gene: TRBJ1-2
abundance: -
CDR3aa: CASSADVYGYTF
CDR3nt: TGCGCCAGCAGTGCAGATGTGTATGGCTACACCTTC

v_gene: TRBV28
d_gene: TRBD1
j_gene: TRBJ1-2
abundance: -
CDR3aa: CASSMGQGRPGYTF
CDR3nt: TGTGCCAGCAGTATGGGACAGGGACGGCCTGGCTACACCTTC

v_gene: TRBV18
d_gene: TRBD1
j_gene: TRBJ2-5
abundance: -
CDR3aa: CASSPRTGWETQYF
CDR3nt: TGTGCCAGCTCACCACGGACAGGGTGGGAGACCCAGTACTTC

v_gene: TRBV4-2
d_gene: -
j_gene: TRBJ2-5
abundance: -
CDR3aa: CASSQPQGTQETQYF
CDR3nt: TGTGCCAGCAGCCAACCGCAGGGTACACAAGAGACCCAGTACTTC

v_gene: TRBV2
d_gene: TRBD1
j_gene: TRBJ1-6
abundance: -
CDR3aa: CASNRGSGSPLHF
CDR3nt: TGTGCCAGCAACAGGGGAAGTGGGTCACCCCTCCACTTT

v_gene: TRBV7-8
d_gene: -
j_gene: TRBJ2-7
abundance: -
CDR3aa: CASSLGGGGTIVGVPYEQYF
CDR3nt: TGTGCCAGCAGCTTAGGAGGGGGGGGAACCATCGTCGGAGTTCCCTACGAGCAGTACTTC

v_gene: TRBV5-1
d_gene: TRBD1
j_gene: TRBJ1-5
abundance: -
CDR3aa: CASSFTGDSNQPQHF
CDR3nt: TGCGCCAGCAGCTTCACAGGGGACAGCAATCAGCCCCAGCATTTT

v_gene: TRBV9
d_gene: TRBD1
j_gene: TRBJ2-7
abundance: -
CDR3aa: CASSVGDRSYEQYF
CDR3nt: TGTGCCAGCAGCGTAGGGGACAGGTCCTACGAGCAGTACTTC

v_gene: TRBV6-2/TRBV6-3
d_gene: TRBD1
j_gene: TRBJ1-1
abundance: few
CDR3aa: CASSWTGGTEAFF
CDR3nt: TGTGCCAGCAGTTGGACAGGGGGCACTGAAGCTTTCTTT

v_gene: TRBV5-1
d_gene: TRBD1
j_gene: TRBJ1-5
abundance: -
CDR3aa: CASSPDTGGGNQPQHF
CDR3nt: TGCGCCAGCAGCCCCGACACAGGGGGTGGCAATCAGCCCCAGCATTTT

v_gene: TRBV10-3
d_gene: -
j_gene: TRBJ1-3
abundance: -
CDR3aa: CAIKLRPDSGNTIYF
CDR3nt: TGTGCCATCAAACTACGGCCGGACTCTGGAAACACCATATATTTT

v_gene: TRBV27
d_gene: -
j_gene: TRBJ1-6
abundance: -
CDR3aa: CASSFRGGNSPLHF
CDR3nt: TGTGCCAGCAGTTTCAGGGGCGGCAATTCACCCCTCCACTTT

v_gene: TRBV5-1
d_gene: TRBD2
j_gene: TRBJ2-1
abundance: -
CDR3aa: CASSSRAGGLSNEQFF
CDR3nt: TGCGCCAGCAGCTCGCGAGCGGGGGGGCTGTCCAATGAGCAGTTCTTC

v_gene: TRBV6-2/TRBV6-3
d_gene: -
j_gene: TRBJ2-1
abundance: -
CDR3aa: CASSYSITFSYNEQFF
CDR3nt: TGTGCCAGCAGTTACTCGATAACTTTCTCCTACAATGAGCAGTTCTTC

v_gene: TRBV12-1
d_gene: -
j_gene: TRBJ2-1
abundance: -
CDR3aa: CASSFATSGEQFF
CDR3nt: TGTGCCAGCAGCTTTGCAACTAGCGGTGAGCAGTTCTTC

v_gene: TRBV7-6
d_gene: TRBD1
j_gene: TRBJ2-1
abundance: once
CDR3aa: CASSSTPGQGSYNEQFF
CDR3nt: TGTGCCAGCAGCTCTACACCGGGACAGGGCTCCTACAATGAGCAGTTCTTC

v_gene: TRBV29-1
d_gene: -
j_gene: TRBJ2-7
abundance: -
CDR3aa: CSAATGKFSEQYF
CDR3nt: TGCAGCGCAGCAACAGGGAAGTTCTCCGAGCAGTACTTC

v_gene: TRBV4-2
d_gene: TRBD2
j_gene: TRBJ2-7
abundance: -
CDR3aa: CASSHSRKGIAGATYEQYF
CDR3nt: TGTGCCAGCAGCCATTCCAGGAAGGGGATAGCGGGAGCCACCTACGAGCAGTACTTC

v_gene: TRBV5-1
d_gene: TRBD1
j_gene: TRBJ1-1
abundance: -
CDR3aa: CASSLSGDRGRGEAFF
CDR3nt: TGCGCCAGCAGCTTGTCTGGGGACAGGGGGCGAGGTGAAGCTTTCTTT

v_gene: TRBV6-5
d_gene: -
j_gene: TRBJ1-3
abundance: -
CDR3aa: CASRASGNTIYF
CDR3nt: TGTGCCAGCAGGGCATCCGGAAACACCATATATTTT

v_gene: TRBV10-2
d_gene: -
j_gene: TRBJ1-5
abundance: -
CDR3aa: CASSESASRDQPQHF
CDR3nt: TGCGCCAGCAGTGAGTCTGCTTCTCGGGATCAGCCCCAGCATTTT

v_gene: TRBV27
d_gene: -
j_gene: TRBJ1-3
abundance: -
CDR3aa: CASSSGATGNTIYF
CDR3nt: TGTGCCAGCAGTTCAGGGGCGACTGGAAACACCATATATTTT

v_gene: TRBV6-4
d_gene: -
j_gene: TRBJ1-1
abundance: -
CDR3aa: CASRDQTFTEAFF
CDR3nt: TGTGCCAGCAGAGACCAGACATTCACTGAAGCTTTCTTT

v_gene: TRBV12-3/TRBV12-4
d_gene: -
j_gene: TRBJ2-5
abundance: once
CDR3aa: CASSLSGTGTQYF
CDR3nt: TGTGCCAGCAGTTTGTCAGGGACTGGGACCCAGTACTTC

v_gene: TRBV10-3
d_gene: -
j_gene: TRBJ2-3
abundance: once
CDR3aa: CAIRSITDTQYF
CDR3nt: TGTGCCATCAGGAGCATCACAGATACGCAGTATTTT